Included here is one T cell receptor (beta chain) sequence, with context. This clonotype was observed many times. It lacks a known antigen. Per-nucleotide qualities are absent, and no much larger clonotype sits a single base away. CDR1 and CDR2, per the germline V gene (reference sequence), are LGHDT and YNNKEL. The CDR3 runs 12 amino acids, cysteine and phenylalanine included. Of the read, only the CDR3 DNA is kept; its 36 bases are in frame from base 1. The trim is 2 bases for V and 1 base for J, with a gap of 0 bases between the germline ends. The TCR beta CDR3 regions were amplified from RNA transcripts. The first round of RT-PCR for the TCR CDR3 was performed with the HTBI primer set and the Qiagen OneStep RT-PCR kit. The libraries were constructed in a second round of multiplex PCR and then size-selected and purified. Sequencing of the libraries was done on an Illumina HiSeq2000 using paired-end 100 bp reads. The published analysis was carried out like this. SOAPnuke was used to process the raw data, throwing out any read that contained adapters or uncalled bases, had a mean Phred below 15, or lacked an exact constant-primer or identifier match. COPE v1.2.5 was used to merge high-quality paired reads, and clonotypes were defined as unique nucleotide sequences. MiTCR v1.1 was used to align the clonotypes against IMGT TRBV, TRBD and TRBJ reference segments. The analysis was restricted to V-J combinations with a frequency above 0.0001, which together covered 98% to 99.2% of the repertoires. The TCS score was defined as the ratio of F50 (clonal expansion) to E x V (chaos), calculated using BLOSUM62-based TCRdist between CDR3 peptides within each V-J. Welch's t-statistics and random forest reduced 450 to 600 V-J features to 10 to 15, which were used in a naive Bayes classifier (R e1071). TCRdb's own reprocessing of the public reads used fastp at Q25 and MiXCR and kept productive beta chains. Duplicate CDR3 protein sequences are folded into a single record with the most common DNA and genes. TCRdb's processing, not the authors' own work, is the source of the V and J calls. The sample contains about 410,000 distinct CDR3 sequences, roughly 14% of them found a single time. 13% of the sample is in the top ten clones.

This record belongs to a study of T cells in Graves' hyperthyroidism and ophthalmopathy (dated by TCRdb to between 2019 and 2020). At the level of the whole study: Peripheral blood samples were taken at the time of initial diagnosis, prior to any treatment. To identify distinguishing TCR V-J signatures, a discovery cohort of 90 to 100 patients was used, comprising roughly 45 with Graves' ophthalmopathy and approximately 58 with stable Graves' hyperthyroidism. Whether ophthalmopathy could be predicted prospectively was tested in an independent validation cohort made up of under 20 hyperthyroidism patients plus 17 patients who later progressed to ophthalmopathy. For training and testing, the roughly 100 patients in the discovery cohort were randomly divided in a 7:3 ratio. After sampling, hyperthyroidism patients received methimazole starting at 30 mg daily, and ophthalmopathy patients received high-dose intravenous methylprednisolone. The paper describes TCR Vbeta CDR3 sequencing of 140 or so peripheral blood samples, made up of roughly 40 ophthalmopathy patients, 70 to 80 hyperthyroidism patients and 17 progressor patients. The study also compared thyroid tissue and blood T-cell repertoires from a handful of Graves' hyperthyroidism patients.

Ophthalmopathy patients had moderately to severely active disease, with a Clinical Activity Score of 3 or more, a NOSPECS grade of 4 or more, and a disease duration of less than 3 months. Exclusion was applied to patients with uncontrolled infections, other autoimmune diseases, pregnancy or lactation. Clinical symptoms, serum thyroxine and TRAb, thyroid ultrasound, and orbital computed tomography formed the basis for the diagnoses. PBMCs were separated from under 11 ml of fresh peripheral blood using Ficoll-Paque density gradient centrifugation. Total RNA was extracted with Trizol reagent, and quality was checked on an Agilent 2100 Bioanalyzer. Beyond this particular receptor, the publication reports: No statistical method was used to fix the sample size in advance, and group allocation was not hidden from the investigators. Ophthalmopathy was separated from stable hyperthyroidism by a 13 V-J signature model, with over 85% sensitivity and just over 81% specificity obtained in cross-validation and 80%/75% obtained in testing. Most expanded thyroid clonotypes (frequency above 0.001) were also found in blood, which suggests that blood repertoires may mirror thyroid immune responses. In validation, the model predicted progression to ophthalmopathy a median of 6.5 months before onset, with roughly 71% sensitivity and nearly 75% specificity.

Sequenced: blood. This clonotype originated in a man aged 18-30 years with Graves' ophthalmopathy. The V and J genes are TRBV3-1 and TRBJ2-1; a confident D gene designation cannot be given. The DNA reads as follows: TGTGCCAGCAGCCAATCCTACAATGAGCAGTTCTTC. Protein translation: CASSQSYNEQFF.